The rows below give T cell receptor beta chains drawn from one sample of a study of blood T cell repertoires in COVID-19. Clones were read by immunoSEQ multiplex PCR, and TCRdb kept only the in-frame ones, dropping some. This sample has under 200,000 clones; 84% occur once, and the top ten carry 8%. Sequences were obtained from PBMCs or T cells enriched from blood (not recorded which). These receptors originate from a woman aged 50 to 65 who had recovered from COVID-19. Each CDR3 is given without its conserved first and last residue.

>TRBV5-5|TRBJ2-3
ASSLSVTDTQY
>TRBV7-2|TRBJ1-5
ASSFGTGGQPQH
>TRBV7-3|TRBJ1-1
ASSSLTGTEAF
>TRBV5-8|TRBJ1-2
ASSLGMDSYGYT
>TRBV19|TRBJ1-3
ASSISGFRTEGSGNTIY
>TRBV7-2|TRBJ2-2
ASSLAATSGKGELF
>TRBV7-2|TRBJ2-1
ASSLGLAGGSYNEQF
>TRBV2|TRBJ2-1
ASRREERHEQF
>TRBV6-2/TRBV6-3|TRBJ1-1
ASSYAVTEAF
>TRBV5-1|TRBJ2-2
ASTVKAGASTGELF
>TRBV14|TRBJ2-7
ASSQAGTRVYEQY
>TRBV4-3|TRBJ2-1
ASSQEVGRNEQF
>TRBV6-2/TRBV6-3|TRBJ2-7
ASSYSASYEQY
>TRBV5-8|TRBJ1-6
ASSLRSRSGYSPLH
>TRBV5-5|TRBJ1-1
ASEMGLGNTEAF
>TRBV9|TRBJ1-6
ASSFGQSNSPLH
>TRBV2|TRBJ2-7
ASRRLGAYEQY
>TRBV7-3|TRBJ2-1
ASSLGSGAQNEQF
>TRBV11-2|TRBJ1-1
ASSLVRGQKNTEAF
>TRBV7-9|TRBJ2-1
ASSSGLYNEQF
>TRBV6-5|TRBJ2-5
ASTLSGSGTQY
>TRBV7-7|TRBJ2-5
ASSLDRGETQY
>TRBV10-3|TRBJ1-2
AISESDAGNYGYT
>TRBV10-3|TRBJ1-3
AISVMREGSGNTIY
>TRBV6-2/TRBV6-3|TRBJ2-7
ASSWSLRGGEQY
>TRBV3-1/TRBV3-2|TRBJ2-1
ASSQGTGEQF
>TRBV6-2/TRBV6-3|TRBJ2-7
ASSWTHEQY
>TRBV10-3|TRBJ2-3
AMRDRGQTDTQY
>TRBV19|TRBJ1-4
ASSIDRVLLF
>TRBV12-3/TRBV12-4|TRBJ1-4
ASSREGAKLF
>TRBV10-3|TRBJ2-7
ATGLAGDEQY
>TRBV7-2|TRBJ2-3
ASSASGRGTDTQY
>TRBV6-5|TRBJ2-5
ASRLQGPETQY
>TRBV6-5|TRBJ2-2
ASSSIAGELF
>TRBV7-8|TRBJ2-7
ASSPTTGWEPYEQY
>TRBV18|TRBJ2-7
ASSLGTEQYEQY